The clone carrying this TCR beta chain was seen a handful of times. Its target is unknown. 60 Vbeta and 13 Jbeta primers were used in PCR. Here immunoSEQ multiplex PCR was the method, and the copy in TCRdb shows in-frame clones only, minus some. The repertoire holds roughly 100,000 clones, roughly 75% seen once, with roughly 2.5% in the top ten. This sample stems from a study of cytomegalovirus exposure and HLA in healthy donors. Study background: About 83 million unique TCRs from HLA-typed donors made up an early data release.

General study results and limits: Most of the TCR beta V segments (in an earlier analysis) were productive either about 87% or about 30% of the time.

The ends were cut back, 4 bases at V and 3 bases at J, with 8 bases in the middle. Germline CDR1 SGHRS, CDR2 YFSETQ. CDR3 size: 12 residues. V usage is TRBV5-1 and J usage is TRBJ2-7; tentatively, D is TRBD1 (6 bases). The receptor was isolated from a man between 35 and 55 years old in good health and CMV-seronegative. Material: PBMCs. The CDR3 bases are TGCGCCAGCAGCGTGGACAGCTACGAGCAGTACTTC. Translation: CASSVDSYEQYF.